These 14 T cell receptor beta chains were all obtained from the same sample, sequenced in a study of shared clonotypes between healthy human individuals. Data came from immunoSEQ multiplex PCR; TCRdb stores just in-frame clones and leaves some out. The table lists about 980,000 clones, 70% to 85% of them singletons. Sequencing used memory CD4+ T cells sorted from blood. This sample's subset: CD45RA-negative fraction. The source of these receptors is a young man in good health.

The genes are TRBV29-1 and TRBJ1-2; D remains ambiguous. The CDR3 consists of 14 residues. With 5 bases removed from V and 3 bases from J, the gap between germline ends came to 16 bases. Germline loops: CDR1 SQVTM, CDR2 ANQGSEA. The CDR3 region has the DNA TGCAGCGTTTTGGAAACCGGGAGGGACTATGGCTACACCTTC. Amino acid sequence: CSVLETGRDYGYTF. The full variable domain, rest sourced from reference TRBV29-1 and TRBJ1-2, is SAVISQKPSRDICQRGTSLTIQCQVDSQVTMMFWYRQQPGQSLTLIATANQGSEATYESGFVIDKFPISRPNLTFSTLTVSNMSPEDSSIYLCSVLETGRDYGYTFGSGTRLTVV.

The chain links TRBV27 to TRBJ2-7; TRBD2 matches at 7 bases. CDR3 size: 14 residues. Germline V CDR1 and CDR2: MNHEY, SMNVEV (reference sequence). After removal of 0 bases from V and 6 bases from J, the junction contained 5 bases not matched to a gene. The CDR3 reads CASSLSGGRGEQYF. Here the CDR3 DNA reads TGTGCCAGCAGTTTATCCGGCGGGAGAGGCGAGCAGTACTTC.

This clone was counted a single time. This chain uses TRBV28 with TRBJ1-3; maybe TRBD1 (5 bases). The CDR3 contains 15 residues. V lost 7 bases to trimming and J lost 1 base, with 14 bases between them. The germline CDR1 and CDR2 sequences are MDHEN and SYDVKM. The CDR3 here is CASIRGSWSGNTIYF. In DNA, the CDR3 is TGTGCCAGCATCCGGGGGAGCTGGTCTGGAAACACCATATATTTT.

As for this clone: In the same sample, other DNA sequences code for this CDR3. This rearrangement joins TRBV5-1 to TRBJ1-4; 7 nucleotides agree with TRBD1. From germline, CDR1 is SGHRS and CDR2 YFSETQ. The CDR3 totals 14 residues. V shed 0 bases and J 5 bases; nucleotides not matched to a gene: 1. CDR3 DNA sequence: TGCGCCAGCAGCTTGGGACAGGGAAATGAAAAACTGTTTTTT. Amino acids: CASSLGQGNEKLFF.

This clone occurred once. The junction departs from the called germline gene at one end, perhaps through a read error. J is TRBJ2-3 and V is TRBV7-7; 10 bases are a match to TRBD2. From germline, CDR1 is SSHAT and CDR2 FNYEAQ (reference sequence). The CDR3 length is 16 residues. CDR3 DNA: TGTGCTAGCAGCTTAGGATCTAGCGGGAGATTTGATACGCAGTATTTT. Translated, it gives CASSLGSSGRFDTQYF.

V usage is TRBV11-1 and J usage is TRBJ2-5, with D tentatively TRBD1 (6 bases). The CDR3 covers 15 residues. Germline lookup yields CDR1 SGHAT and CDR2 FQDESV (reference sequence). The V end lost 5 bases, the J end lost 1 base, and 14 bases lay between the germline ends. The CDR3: CASSKGHTFQETQYF. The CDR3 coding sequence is TGTGCCAGCAGCAAGGGACATACGTTCCAAGAGACCCAGTACTTC.

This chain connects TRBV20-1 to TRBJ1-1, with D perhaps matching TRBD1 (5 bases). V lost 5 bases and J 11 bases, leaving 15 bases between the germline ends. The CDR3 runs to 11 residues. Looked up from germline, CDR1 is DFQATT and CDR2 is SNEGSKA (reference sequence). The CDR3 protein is CSAARGVDAFF. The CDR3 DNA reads TGCAGTGCTGCACGGGGGGTAGACGCTTTCTTT.

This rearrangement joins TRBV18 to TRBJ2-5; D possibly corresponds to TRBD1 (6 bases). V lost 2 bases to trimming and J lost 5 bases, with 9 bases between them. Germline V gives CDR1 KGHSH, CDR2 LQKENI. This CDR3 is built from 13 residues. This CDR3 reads CASSPFTGETQYF. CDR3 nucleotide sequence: TGTGCCAGCTCACCATTTACAGGGGAGACCCAGTACTTC.

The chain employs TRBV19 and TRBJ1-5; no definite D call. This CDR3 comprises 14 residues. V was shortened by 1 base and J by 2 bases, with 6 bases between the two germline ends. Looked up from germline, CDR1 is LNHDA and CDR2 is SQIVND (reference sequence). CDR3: CASSIGPRNQPQHF. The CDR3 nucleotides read TGTGCCAGTAGTATAGGTCCGCGCAATCAGCCCCAGCATTTT. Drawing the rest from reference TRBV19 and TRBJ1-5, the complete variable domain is DGGITQSPKYLFRKEGQNVTLSCEQNLNHDAMYWYRQDPGQGLRLIYYSQIVNDFQKGDIAEGYSVSREKKESFPLTVTSAQKNPTAFYLCASSIGPRNQPQHFGDGTRLSIL.

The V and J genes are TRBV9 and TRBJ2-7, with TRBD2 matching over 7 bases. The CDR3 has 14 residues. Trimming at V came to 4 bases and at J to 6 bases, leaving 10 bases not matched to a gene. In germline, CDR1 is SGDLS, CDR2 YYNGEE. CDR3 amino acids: CASSPAAGVGEQYF. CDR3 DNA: TGTGCCAGCAGCCCGGCTGCGGGAGTAGGCGAGCAGTACTTC.

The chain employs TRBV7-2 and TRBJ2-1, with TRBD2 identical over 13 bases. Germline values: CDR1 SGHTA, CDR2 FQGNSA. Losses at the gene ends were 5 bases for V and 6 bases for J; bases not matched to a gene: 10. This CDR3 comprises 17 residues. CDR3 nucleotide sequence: TGTGCCAGCAGCATGGCCGGGACTAGCGGGGCCTTCAATGAGCAGTTCTTC. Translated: CASSMAGTSGAFNEQFF.

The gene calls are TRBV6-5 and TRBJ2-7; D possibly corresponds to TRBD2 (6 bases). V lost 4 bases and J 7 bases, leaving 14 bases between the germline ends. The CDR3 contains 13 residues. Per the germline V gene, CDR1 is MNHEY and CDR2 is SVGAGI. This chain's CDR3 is CASSFGRDGEQYF. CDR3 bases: TGTGCCAGCAGTTTTGGGCGGGACGGGGAGCAGTACTTC.

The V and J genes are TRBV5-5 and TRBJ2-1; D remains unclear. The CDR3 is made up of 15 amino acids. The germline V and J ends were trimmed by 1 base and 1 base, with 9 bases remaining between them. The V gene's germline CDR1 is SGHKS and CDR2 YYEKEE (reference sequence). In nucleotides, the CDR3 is TGTGCCAGCAGCTTGAGTCAGCCTTCCTACAATGAGCAGTTCTTC. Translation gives CASSLSQPSYNEQFF.

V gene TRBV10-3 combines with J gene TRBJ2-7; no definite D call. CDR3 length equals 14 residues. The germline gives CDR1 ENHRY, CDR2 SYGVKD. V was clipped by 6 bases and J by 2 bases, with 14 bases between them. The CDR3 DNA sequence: TGTGCCATCAGCGCTTCTGCCGTTCCCTACGAGCAGTACTTC. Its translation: CAISASAVPYEQYF.